The sequence of this T cell receptor beta chain was determined in a study of cytomegalovirus exposure and HLA in healthy donors. Concerning this clone itself: Its matching antigen is unknown.

The PCR ran on 60 Vbeta and 13 Jbeta primers. Using immunoSEQ multiplex PCR, the repertoire was profiled, and TCRdb retains in-frame clones only, with some absent. The sample holds fewer than 200,000 clones, about 71% seen once. The CDR3 loop spans 14 amino acids. Germline CDR1 MGHDK, CDR2 SYGVNS. The J segment lost 7 bases and the V segment lost 2 bases, leaving 6 bases of the junction unmatched. General observations from the study: The authors enumerated around 150 TCR beta chains as linked to cytomegalovirus. Follow-up analysis seemed to connect common viral pathogens with several of the most significant clusters identified.

This TCR derives from a woman in her thirties or forties in good health and CMV-seropositive. The sample taken for sequencing was PBMCs. This chain joins TRBV25-1 and TRBJ1-2; TRBD1 aligns across 8 bases. The CDR3 loop is CASSEKQGVGGYTF. The CDR3 DNA follows: TGTGCCAGCAGTGAAAAACAGGGGGTCGGTGGCTACACCTTC.